A selection of T cell receptor beta chains follows, all from one sample in a study of blood T cell repertoires in COVID-19. Sequenced by immunoSEQ multiplex PCR; TCRdb stores in-frame clones only, minus some. The sample records roughly 330,000 clones, 80% to 90% being singletons. The sample comprised PBMCs or T cells enriched from blood (not recorded which). These receptors all come from a woman aged 30 to 39 who had recovered from COVID-19. CDR3s include the opening cysteine and the closing phenylalanine or tryptophan. The D gene is left open where the match is weak. A clone size is listed for some rows: how often the clone was seen (once, few, many), or a class if it is expanded.

TRBD1 TRBJ1-5 TRBV27 NA CASTLPYRGPHSNQPQHF TGTGCCAGCACCTTACCTTACAGGGGTCCCCATAGCAATCAGCCCCAGCATTTT
NA TRBJ1-2 TRBV11-2 NA CASSLATTGRGYTF TGTGCCAGCAGCTTAGCTACGACAGGCCGTGGCTACACCTTC
NA TRBJ1-1 TRBV7-9 NA CASSSRQMNTEAFF TGTGCCAGCAGCTCCCGACAGATGAACACTGAAGCTTTCTTT
TRBD1 TRBJ2-3 TRBV15 few CATSRGPVQGSPDTQYF TGTGCCACCAGCAGAGGCCCCGTACAGGGGTCTCCAGATACGCAGTATTTT
TRBD1 TRBJ2-1 TRBV29-1 NA CSVAQGDYNEQFF TGCAGCGTTGCACAGGGGGACTACAATGAGCAGTTCTTC
NA TRBJ2-7 TRBV2 NA CASEGRGLSSYEQYF TGTGCCAGCGAGGGGCGGGGACTGAGCTCCTACGAGCAGTACTTC
NA TRBJ1-2 TRBV28 NA CASSFRRMGGYTF TGTGCCAGCAGTTTCCGCAGGATGGGCGGCTACACCTTC
NA TRBJ1-1 TRBV7-9 NA CASSPMGRVAFF TGTGCCAGCAGCCCAATGGGCAGGGTAGCTTTCTTT
TRBD1 TRBJ1-5 TRBV15 NA CATSRDQGAAQPQHF TGTGCCACCAGCAGAGACCAGGGGGCAGCTCAGCCCCAGCATTTT
NA TRBJ1-2 TRBV6-5 NA CASSYRGGYTF TGTGCCAGCAGTTACAGGGGTGGCTACACCTTC
NA TRBJ2-7 TRBV5-1 NA CASRPTSSESYEQYF TGCGCCAGCCGACCCACTAGCTCGGAATCCTACGAGCAGTACTTC
NA TRBJ1-5 TRBV2 NA CASSPWTDNQPQHF TGTGCCAGCAGTCCGTGGACAGACAATCAGCCCCAGCATTTT
NA TRBJ2-7 TRBV5-4 NA CASSFGRVHEQYF TGTGCCAGCAGCTTTGGCAGGGTCCACGAGCAGTACTTC
NA TRBJ2-7 TRBV12-3/TRBV12-4 few CASSFRGEQYF TGTGCCAGCAGTTTCCGCGGCGAGCAGTACTTC
TRBD1 TRBJ1-3 TRBV6-5 NA CASSSPDRGQSTIYF TGTGCCAGCAGTTCCCCTGACAGGGGGCAGAGCACCATATATTTT
TRBD2 TRBJ2-3 TRBV7-8 once CASSSPSSGGSTDTQYF TGTGCCAGCAGCTCCCCAAGCAGCGGGGGTTCCACAGATACGCAGTATTTT
TRBD2 TRBJ2-1 TRBV5-1 NA CASSLDISGGARLFF TGCGCCAGCAGCTTGGATATTAGCGGGGGAGCGAGGCTGTTCTTC
TRBD1 TRBJ2-6 TRBV3-1/TRBV3-2 NA CASSRTGGTGANVLTF TGTGCCAGCAGCCGCACAGGGGGCACGGGGGCCAACGTCCTGACTTTC
TRBD1 TRBJ1-4 TRBV5-4 NA CASSPGTAEDEKLFF TGTGCCAGCAGCCCAGGGACAGCGGAAGATGAAAAACTGTTTTTT
NA TRBJ1-2 TRBV4-1 NA CASSQDGALRRAPYGYTF TGCGCCAGCAGCCAAGATGGGGCCTTGCGGAGGGCCCCCTATGGCTACACCTTC
NA TRBJ1-2 TRBV30 NA CAWSVLYPRGLNYGYTF TGTGCCTGGAGTGTACTTTACCCCCGGGGACTGAACTATGGCTACACCTTC
TRBD1 TRBJ1-5 TRBV7-2 once CASSLATGGNQPQHF TGTGCCAGCAGCTTAGCGACAGGGGGCAATCAGCCCCAGCATTTT
NA TRBJ1-3 TRBV6-6 NA CASLDSISGNTIYF TGTGCCAGCCTTGACAGTATCTCTGGAAACACCATATATTTT
NA TRBJ1-2 TRBV12-3/TRBV12-4 NA CASKLRGQSYTF TGTGCCAGCAAGCTGCGGGGGCAAAGCTACACCTTC
TRBD1 TRBJ1-3 TRBV5-1 NA CASSFDRGRGNTIYF TGCGCCAGCAGCTTTGACAGGGGGCGAGGAAACACCATATATTTT
NA TRBJ2-7 TRBV5-4 NA CASSLGAGRYEQYF TGTGCCAGCAGCTTAGGGGCAGGGCGGTACGAGCAGTACTTC
TRBD1 TRBJ1-2 TRBV7-9 NA CASSPQGARSYTF TGTGCCAGCAGCCCACAGGGGGCCCGGAGCTACACCTTC
NA TRBJ2-7 TRBV7-8 NA CASSPNVVGAAYEQYF TGTGCCAGCAGCCCTAATGTAGTAGGGGCCGCCTACGAGCAGTACTTC
NA TRBJ2-7 TRBV27 few CASSSIGTFSYEQYF TGTGCCAGCAGTTCCATTGGGACATTCTCCTACGAGCAGTACTTC
NA TRBJ1-3 TRBV5-1 NA CASSLAFAASGNTIYF TGCGCCAGCAGCTTGGCCTTCGCGGCCTCTGGAAACACCATATATTTT
NA TRBJ2-5 TRBV2 NA CASSGQTRETQYF TGTGCCAGCAGCGGCCAGACGAGGGAGACCCAGTACTTC
NA TRBJ1-2 TRBV2 once CASSGRGPNYGYTF TGTGCCAGCAGTGGCCGAGGCCCTAACTATGGCTACACCTTC
NA TRBJ1-2 TRBV5-1 NA CASSPGGGDYGYTF TGCGCCAGCAGCCCGGGTGGGGGCGACTATGGCTACACCTTC
TRBD1 TRBJ1-5 TRBV7-8 NA CASSFTPGQGSNQPQHF TGTGCCAGCAGCTTTACCCCGGGACAGGGGAGCAATCAGCCCCAGCATTTT
NA TRBJ1-3 TRBV6-1 NA CASSEAIVGHSGNTIYF TGTGCCAGCAGTGAAGCAATCGTCGGACACTCTGGAAACACCATATATTTT
TRBD2 TRBJ2-3 TRBV5-1 NA CASSYAGGGTDTQYF TGCGCCAGCAGCTATGCTGGCGGGGGAACAGATACGCAGTATTTT
NA TRBJ1-6 TRBV11-2 NA CASSLGPEAPLHF TGTGCCAGCAGCTTAGGTCCAGAGGCACCCCTCCACTTT
TRBD1 TRBJ1-2 TRBV7-9 few CASSLWGRGTDPNYGYTF TGTGCCAGCAGCTTATGGGGCCGGGGGACAGATCCTAACTATGGCTACACCTTC
NA TRBJ2-7 TRBV27 NA CASSLSGTPREYF TGTGCCAGCAGTTTATCAGGGACACCCCGGGAGTACTTC
NA TRBJ2-2 TRBV30 NA CAWRMVANTGELFF TGTGCCTGGAGGATGGTAGCGAACACCGGGGAGCTGTTTTTT
NA TRBJ2-6 TRBV7-2 NA CASSLPGNVMANVLTF TGTGCCAGCAGCCTCCCGGGGAATGTAATGGCCAACGTCCTGACTTTC
NA TRBJ2-5 TRBV4-1 NA CASSQYKGETQYF TGCGCCAGCAGCCAATATAAGGGGGAGACCCAGTACTTC
NA TRBJ2-7 TRBV2 NA CASKGEGYEQYF TGTGCCAGCAAAGGCGAGGGCTACGAGCAGTACTTC
NA TRBJ1-4 TRBV9 NA CASSVQTGVNEKLFF TGTGCCAGCAGCGTTCAGACGGGGGTGAATGAAAAACTGTTTTTT
NA TRBJ1-3 TRBV6-6 NA CASSYSYPGGNTIYF TGTGCCAGCAGTTACTCGTACCCGGGGGGGAACACCATATATTTT
NA TRBJ1-6 TRBV30 NA CAWSGTATDNSPLHF TGTGCCTGGAGTGGGACAGCTACTGATAATTCACCCCTCCACTTT
NA TRBJ2-7 TRBV5-4 NA CASSVGEGEQYF TGTGCCAGCAGCGTCGGGGAAGGGGAGCAGTACTTC
TRBD1 TRBJ2-7 TRBV6-5 NA CASSYSTGVEQYF TGTGCCAGCAGTTACAGCACAGGGGTCGAGCAGTACTTC